This TCR beta chain was obtained from a study of cytomegalovirus exposure and HLA in healthy donors. The wider study: The study placed approximately 80% of its approximately 400 genotyped donors in the Caucasian-associated ancestry cluster.

Germline V gives CDR1 KGHSH, CDR2 LQKENI. This CDR3 contains 14 residues. V lost 3 bases, J lost 7 bases, and 6 bases stayed unmatched. General observations from the study: Most TCR sequences proved rare, with some public TCRs found in many donors.

The PCR ran on 60 Vbeta and 13 Jbeta primers. Generated by immunoSEQ multiplex PCR, the TCRdb table keeps only in-frame clones and is missing some. The table has around 93,000 clones, about four fifths seen once; the top ten hold around 3.2%. About this clone itself: Antigen unknown.

Despite likely unrecorded immune exposures, the donors were nominally healthy at the time of sampling. The chain links TRBV18 to TRBJ1-5, with 7 bases matching TRBD1. Input material: PBMCs. The receptor comes from a woman between 40 and 50 years old in good health and CMV-seronegative. The CDR3 nucleotides are TGTGCCAGCTCACCCGAGGGGGCGCGACAGCCCCAGCATTTT. It yields the protein CASSPEGARQPQHF.